The 3 T cell receptor beta chains below come from one sample, sequenced in a study of T cell repertoires in cytomegalovirus infection. These receptors' antigens are unknown. Using its own MiXCR run on the reads, TCRdb lists one record per CDR3 protein. The data contain about 20,000 distinct CDR3 sequences, around 40% of them seen just once; the ten biggest clones take up over 85%. The material was CD8+ T cells from cultured PBMCs, obtained from culture after CMV antigen stimulation. The receptors come from a human donor in good health (CMV status not recorded). Some clones in this sample may be carry-over from other donors' samples.

This chain uses TRBV14 with TRBJ2-7; unclear D gene. V dropped 2 bases and J dropped 3 bases, with 5 bases sitting between them. The CDR3 sequence is 12 residues long. CDR1 is SGHDN, CDR2 FVKESK, per germline. CDR3 bases: TGTGCCAGCAGCCAACAGGACTACGAGCAGTACTTC. It encodes CASSQQDYEQYF.

The genes are TRBV11-2 and TRBJ1-1; TRBD1 agrees at 10 bases. The CDR3 has 15 residues. The V gene end was trimmed by 5 bases and the J gene end by 6 bases; junction bases not matched to a gene: 9. Germline CDR1 SGHAT, CDR2 FQNNGV. As DNA, the CDR3 is TGTGCCAGCAGCGGATTGACAGGGGGCTCCGCTGAAGCTTTCTTT. Residues: CASSGLTGGSAEAFF.

This clonotype appeared many times. V and J are TRBV6-1 and TRBJ2-7; 8 bases are shared with TRBD1. Germline assignment: CDR1 MNHNS and CDR2 SASEGT. CDR3 length: 15 residues. V gave up 1 base and J gave up 0 bases; unmatched junction bases: 2. CDR3 DNA: TGTGCCAGCAGTGAAGGGACAGGGTACTCCTACGAGCAGTACTTC. Amino acids: CASSEGTGYSYEQYF.